The clone carrying this TCR beta chain was recorded only once. No antigen is known for it. Healthy donors had no documented immune events, such as infections, while sampled. This record belongs to a study of identifying expanded T cells in peripheral blood. General study results and limits: Clone count variance between approximately 2-week samples rose with total template count.

Germline assignment: CDR1 SGHDN and CDR2 FVKESK. The CDR3 is 15 residues long. Trimming removed 5 bases from V and 9 bases from J, with 19 bases in between. Repertoires were generated with immunoSEQ multiplex PCR, while TCRdb's copy carries only in-frame clones and drops some. This table has about 90,000 clones, about 90% appearing once. This TCR was sampled from a person between 18 and 69 years old in good health. The sequencing input was blood. V usage is TRBV14 and J usage is TRBJ1-4, with D possibly being TRBD1 (6 bases). Here the CDR3 reads CASSYPGERGKKLFF. The CDR3, as DNA: TGTGCCAGCAGCTATCCAGGGGAAAGGGGGAAAAAACTGTTTTTT.